This T cell receptor beta chain was observed in a study of patients and donors after allogeneic stem cell transplantation. This clonotype has just a few counts. The V end lost 4 bases, the J end lost 1 base, and 11 bases lay between the germline ends. The CDR3 has 15 residues. Germline CDR1 SNHLY, CDR2 FYNNEI. One entry per CDR3 protein results from TCRdb running MiXCR on the RT-PCR reads. The table includes about 960,000 distinct CDR3 sequences, roughly 18% detected once. The V call is TRBV2, the J call TRBJ2-1, with unresolved D. The source of this sequence is a human donor who was either an allogeneic HSCT recipient or a stem cell or donor lymphocyte infusion donor (not recorded which). It is not recorded whose cells these are; they may come from a transplant donor. The sequenced sample consisted of blood, either unsorted or a sorted T cell fraction (not recorded which). The CDR3 here is CASSASRESYNEQFF. CDR3 DNA sequence: TGTGCCAGCAGTGCGAGTCGAGAATCCTACAATGAGCAGTTCTTC.